Following are 4 T cell receptor beta chains from one sample sequenced in a study of shared clonotypes between healthy human individuals. Profiling relied on immunoSEQ multiplex PCR, and the TCRdb table lists in-frame clones only, not all of them. The profile shows some 350,000 clones, approximately 74% of them singletons. Sequenced input: memory CD4+ T cells sorted from blood. Subset reported: CD45RA-negative fraction. Receptors were obtained from a man aged 30-40 years in good health.

As concerns this clone: An end of the junction does not agree with germline; a read error may underlie this. The gene calls are TRBV10-2 and TRBJ2-7; the match to TRBD2 covers 7 bases. CDR3 length: 12 amino acids. CDR1 is WSHSY and CDR2 is SAAADI in the germline V gene. CDR3 region: CASTEGRAEQYF. The DNA for the CDR3 is TGCGCCAGCACTGAGGGGAGGGCCGAGCAGTACTTC.

This clone was seen just once. The V and J genes are TRBV7-9 and TRBJ2-5; 7 nucleotides match TRBD1. Germline loops: CDR1 SEHNR, CDR2 FQNEAQ (reference sequence). V shed 3 bases, J shed 1 base, and the junction held 5 bases outside the gene matches. The CDR3 covers 15 residues. The DNA for the CDR3 is TGTGCCAGCAGCTTGGGGACAGCTAGCCAAGAGACCCAGTACTTC. Translating it yields CASSLGTASQETQYF.

V and J are TRBV10-1 and TRBJ2-7; no firm D call. Germline CDR1 is WNHNN and CDR2 is SYGVQD (reference sequence). Deletions cut 2 bases from V and 5 bases from J, with 4 bases between. CDR3 size: 11 residues. The CDR3 region is CASSERDEQYF. CDR3 nucleotide sequence: TGCGCCAGCAGTGAGCGGGACGAGCAGTACTTC.

A few counts support this clone. The V gene is TRBV6-1, the J gene TRBJ2-7; D is undetermined. Germline values: CDR1 MNHNS, CDR2 SASEGT. The CDR3 totals 14 residues. Trimming cost V 6 bases and J 3 bases, with 15 bases left between them. CDR3 protein: CASSVGFLDYEQYF. The CDR3 DNA reads TGTGCCAGCAGCGTAGGGTTTCTGGACTACGAGCAGTACTTC.